Below are 2 T cell receptor beta chains sequenced from a single sample in a study of blood T cell repertoires in COVID-19. Libraries were prepared by immunoSEQ multiplex PCR; TCRdb keeps only in-frame clonotypes and omits some of them. The data contain hundreds of thousands of clones, 87% of them singletons. The sequencing input was peripheral blood. The source of these receptors is a woman aged 18-29 years who had recovered from COVID-19.

The chain couples TRBV7-8 to TRBJ2-1; possible D gene TRBD2, 5 bases. The V and J ends lost 5 bases and 0 bases respectively, with 11 bases between them. Germline lookup yields CDR1 SGHVS and CDR2 FQNEAQ. CDR3 length: 15 residues. The CDR3 DNA reads as TGTGCCAGCAGCCCTCTTGAGGGCTCCTACAATGAGCAGTTCTTC. This sequence encodes CASSPLEGSYNEQFF.

V and J are TRBV7-9 and TRBJ1-6; D uncertain. The CDR3 consists of 12 residues. Trimming took off 2 bases at V and 7 bases at J, with 3 bases between the two ends. Germline CDR1 and CDR2: SEHNR and FQNEAQ (reference sequence). CDR3 nucleotides: TGTGCCAGCAGCTTACAAAATTCACCCCTCCACTTT. This gives the protein CASSLQNSPLHF.